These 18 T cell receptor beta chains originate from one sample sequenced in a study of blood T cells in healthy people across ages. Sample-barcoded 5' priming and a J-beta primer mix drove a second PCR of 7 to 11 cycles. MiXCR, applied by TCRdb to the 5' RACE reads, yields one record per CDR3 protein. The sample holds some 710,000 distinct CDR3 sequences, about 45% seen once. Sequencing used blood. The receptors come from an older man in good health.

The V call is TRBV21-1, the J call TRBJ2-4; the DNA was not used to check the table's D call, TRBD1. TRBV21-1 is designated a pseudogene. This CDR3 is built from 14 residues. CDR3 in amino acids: CASSTGQGKNIQYF. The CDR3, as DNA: TGTGCCAGCAGCACGGGACAGGGAAAAAACATTCAGTACTTC.

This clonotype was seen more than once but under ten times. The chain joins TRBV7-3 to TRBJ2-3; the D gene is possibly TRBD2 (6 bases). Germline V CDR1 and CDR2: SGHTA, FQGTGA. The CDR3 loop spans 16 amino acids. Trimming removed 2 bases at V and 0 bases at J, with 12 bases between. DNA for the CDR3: TGTGCCAGCAGCTTATATCGGGCGGGGAGCACAGATACGCAGTATTTT. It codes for CASSLYRAGSTDTQYF.

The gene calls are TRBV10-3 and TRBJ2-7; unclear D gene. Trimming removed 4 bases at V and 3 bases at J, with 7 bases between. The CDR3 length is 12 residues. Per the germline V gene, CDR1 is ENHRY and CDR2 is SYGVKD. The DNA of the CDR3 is TGTGCCATCAGTGTTAGCAGCTACGAGCAGTACTTC. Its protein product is CAISVSSYEQYF.

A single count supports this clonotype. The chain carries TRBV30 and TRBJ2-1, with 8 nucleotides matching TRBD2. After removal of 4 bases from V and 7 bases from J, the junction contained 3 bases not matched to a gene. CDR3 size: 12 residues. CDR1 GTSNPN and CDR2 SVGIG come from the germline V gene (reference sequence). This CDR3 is CAWKGLVNEQFF. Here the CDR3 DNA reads TGTGCCTGGAAGGGACTAGTTAATGAGCAGTTCTTC. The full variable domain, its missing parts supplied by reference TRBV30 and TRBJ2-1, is SQTIHQWPATLVQPVGSPLSLECTVEGTSNPNLYWYRQAAGRGLQLLFYSVGIGQISSEVPQNLSASRPQDRQFILSSKKLLLSDSGFYLCAWKGLVNEQFFGPGTRLTVL.

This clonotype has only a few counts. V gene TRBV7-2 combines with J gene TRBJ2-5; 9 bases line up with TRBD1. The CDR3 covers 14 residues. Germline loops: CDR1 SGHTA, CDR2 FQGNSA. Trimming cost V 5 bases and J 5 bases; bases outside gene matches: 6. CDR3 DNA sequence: TGTGCCAGCAGCACGGACAGGGGAGCCGAGACCCAGTACTTC. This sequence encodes CASSTDRGAETQYF.

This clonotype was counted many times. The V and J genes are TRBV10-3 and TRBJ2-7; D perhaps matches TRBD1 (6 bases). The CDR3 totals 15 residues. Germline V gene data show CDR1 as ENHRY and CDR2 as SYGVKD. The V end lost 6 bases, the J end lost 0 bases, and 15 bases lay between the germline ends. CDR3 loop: CAISRPRGSSYEQYF. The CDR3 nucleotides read TGTGCCATCAGCCGTCCCAGGGGATCCTCCTACGAGCAGTACTTC.

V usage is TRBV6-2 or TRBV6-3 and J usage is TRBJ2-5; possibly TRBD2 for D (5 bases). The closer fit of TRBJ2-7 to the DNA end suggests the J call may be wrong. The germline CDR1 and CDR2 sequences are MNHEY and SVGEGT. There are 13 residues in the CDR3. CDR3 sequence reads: CASSDRGSLEQYF. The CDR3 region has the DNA TGTGCCAGCAGTGACCGAGGGTCCCTCGAGCAGTACTTC.

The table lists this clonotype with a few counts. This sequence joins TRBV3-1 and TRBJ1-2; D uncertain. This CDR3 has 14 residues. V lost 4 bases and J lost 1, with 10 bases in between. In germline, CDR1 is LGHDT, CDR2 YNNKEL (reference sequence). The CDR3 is CASSRLGRNYGYTF. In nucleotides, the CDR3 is TGTGCCAGCAGCCGGTTGGGTCGTAACTATGGCTACACCTTC.

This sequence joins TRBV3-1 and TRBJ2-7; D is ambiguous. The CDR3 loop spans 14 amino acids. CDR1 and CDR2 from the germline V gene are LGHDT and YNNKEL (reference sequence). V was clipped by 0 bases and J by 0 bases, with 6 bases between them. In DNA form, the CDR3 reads TGTGCCAGCAGCCAAGACACCCACTCCTACGAGCAGTACTTC. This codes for CASSQDTHSYEQYF.

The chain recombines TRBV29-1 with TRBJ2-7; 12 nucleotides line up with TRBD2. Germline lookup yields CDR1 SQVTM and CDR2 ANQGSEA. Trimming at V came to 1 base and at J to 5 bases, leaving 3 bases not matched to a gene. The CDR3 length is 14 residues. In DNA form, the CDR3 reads TGCAGCGTTGAAGGACTAGCGGGAGTGAACGAGCAGTACTTC. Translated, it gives CSVEGLAGVNEQYF.

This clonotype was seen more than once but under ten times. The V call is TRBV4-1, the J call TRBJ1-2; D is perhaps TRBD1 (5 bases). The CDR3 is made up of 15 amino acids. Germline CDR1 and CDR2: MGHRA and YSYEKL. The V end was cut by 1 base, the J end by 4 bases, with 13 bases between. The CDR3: CASSQGQGIGYGYTF. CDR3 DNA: TGCGCCAGCAGCCAAGGCCAGGGAATTGGCTATGGCTACACCTTC.

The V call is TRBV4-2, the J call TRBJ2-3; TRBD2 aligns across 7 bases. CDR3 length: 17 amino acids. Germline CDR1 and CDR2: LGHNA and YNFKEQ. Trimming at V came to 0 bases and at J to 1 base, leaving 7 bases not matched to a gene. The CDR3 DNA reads TGTGCCAGCAGCCAAGATCACGGCGGGAGTGGCACAGATACGCAGTATTTT. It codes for CASSQDHGGSGTDTQYF.

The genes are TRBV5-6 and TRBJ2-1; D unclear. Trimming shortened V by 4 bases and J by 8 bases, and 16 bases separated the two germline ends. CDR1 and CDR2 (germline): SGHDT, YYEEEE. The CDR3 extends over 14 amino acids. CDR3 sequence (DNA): TGTGCCAGCAGCACAGACCTAGAAGGCTATGAGCAGTTCTTC. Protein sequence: CASSTDLEGYEQFF.

This CDR3 reads CASSQDRGYWTEAFF. The CDR3, as DNA: TGTGCCAGCAGCCAAGATCGGGGTTACTGGACTGAAGCTTTCTTT. This sequence joins TRBV3-1 and TRBJ1-1; D not certain. This CDR3 has 15 amino acids. CDR1 LGHDT and CDR2 YNNKEL come from the germline V gene (reference sequence). V lost 0 bases and J 5 bases, leaving 13 bases between the germline ends.

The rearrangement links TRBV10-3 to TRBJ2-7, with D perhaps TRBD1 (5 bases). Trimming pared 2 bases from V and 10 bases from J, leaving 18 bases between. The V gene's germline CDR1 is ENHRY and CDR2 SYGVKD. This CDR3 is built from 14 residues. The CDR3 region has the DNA TGTGCCATCAGTGAGACGGACACCTCACGAGACCAGTACTTC. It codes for CAISETDTSRDQYF.

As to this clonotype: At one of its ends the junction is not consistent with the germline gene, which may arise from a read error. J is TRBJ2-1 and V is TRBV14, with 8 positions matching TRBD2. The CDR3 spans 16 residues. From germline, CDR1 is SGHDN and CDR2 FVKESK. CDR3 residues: CASSQVGTSFYREQFF. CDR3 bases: TGTGCTAGCAGCCAAGTTGGGACTAGTTTTTACAGAGAGCAGTTCTTC.

CDR3 nucleotide sequence: TGCAGTGCTGAGGACAGCCCCCACTCTGGAAACACCATATATTTT. Protein: CSAEDSPHSGNTIYF. This chain joins TRBV20-1 and TRBJ1-3, with D possibly being TRBD1 (6 bases). The CDR3 sequence is 15 residues long. V was shortened by 5 bases and J by 0 bases, with 14 bases between the two germline ends. Germline loops: CDR1 DFQATT, CDR2 SNEGSKA (reference sequence).

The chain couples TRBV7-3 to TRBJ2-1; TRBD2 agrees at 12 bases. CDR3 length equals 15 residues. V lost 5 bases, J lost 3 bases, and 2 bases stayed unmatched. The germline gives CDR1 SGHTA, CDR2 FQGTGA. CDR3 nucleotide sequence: TGTGCCAGCAGCAGACTAGCGGGAGACTACAATGAGCAGTTCTTC. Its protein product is CASSRLAGDYNEQFF.